This TCR beta chain was obtained from a study of blood T cell repertoires in COVID-19. Study-level information: Whether acute or convalescent, the COVID-19 samples came from the United States, Italy and Spain. T cells, B-cell-depleted T cells, or PBMCs supplied cDNA or gDNA.

This clone was observed a single time. Original processing notes: Amplification from reference gene primers served as the basis for estimated nucleated cell counts. Here immunoSEQ multiplex PCR was the method, and the copy in TCRdb shows in-frame clones only, minus some. V and J calls and clone size are as listed in that table; D and trimming were resolved from the DNA. The sample has almost 70,000 clones; 70% to 90% are singletons. The CDR3 is 14 amino acids. CDR1 and CDR2 from the germline V gene are SGHRS and YFSETQ. Trimming left V 0 bases short and J 10 bases short, with 14 bases between. The sample taken for sequencing was peripheral blood. This clonotype originated in a woman in her seventies with acute or convalescent COVID-19. The rearrangement joins TRBV5-1 to TRBJ2-1; D remains unclear. The CDR3 region is CASSLDYTTLEQFF. Here the CDR3 DNA reads TGCGCCAGCAGCTTGGACTACACTACACTAGAGCAGTTCTTC.